The clone carrying this T cell receptor (beta chain) was picked up one time. Germline CDR1 and CDR2: SQVTM and ANQGSEA. CDR3 length equals 12 residues. With V trimmed by 7 bases and J by 5 bases, 3 bases remained unmatched. The sample comes from a study of T cell changes during pregnancy in multiple sclerosis. The repertoire was sequenced with immunoSEQ multiplex PCR; TCRdb's copy has only in-frame clones and lacks some. The sample includes 70,000 to 75,000 clones, around 94% seen only once; the top ten take approximately 2%. The sequenced sample was peripheral blood, obtained in the second trimester of pregnancy. The chain recombines TRBV29-1 with TRBJ2-5; 11 nucleotides align to TRBD1. The TCR originated in a female donor in good health, enrolled as a control in a pregnancy study. CDR3 region: CSARTGGETQYF. The DNA for the CDR3 is TGCAGCGCTAGGACAGGGGGCGAGACCCAGTACTTC.